Listed here are 10 T cell receptor beta chains from one sample, sequenced in a study of T cells in Graves' hyperthyroidism and ophthalmopathy (dated by TCRdb to about 2019). Library method: multiplex PCR. The reads were generated on an Illumina HiSeq 2000. Amplification of TCR beta CDR3 regions was carried out from RNA transcripts. A first-round RT-PCR of the TCR CDR3 used the HTBI primer set with the Qiagen OneStep RT-PCR kit. TCRdb passed the public sequencing reads through fastp at Q25 and MiXCR, retaining productive beta sequences. One record per CDR3 amino acid sequence lists the most common genes and DNA. The sample has more than 500,000 distinct CDR3 sequences on record, about 16% of them singletons. The top ten clonotypes cover around 4% of the sample. Sequencing used blood. Every receptor here comes from a woman under 40 with Graves' hyperthyroidism.

The sample holds a few counts of this clonotype. The J gene is TRBJ2-7, the V gene TRBV10-3; 7 bases fit TRBD2. After removal of 0 bases from V and 2 bases from J, the junction contained 7 bases not matched to a gene. Germline CDR1 is ENHRY and CDR2 is SYGVKD. The CDR3 has 16 amino acids. The CDR3 loop reads CAISESKGGSPYEQYF. The CDR3 DNA reads as TGTGCCATCAGTGAGTCGAAGGGCGGGAGCCCCTACGAGCAGTACTTC.

The sample holds many counts of this clonotype. The chain combines TRBV27 with TRBJ2-1, with 7 bases fitting TRBD2. There are 13 residues in the CDR3. Germline loops: CDR1 MNHEY, CDR2 SMNVEV (reference sequence). The V gene end was trimmed by 6 bases and the J gene end by 5 bases; junction bases not matched to a gene: 4. CDR3 region: CASRGLTDNEQFF. The CDR3 DNA sequence: TGTGCCAGCAGGGGACTAACAGACAATGAGCAGTTCTTC.

This clonotype was detected many times. V is TRBV7-3 and J is TRBJ2-1; 9 bases fit TRBD2. Germline V CDR1 and CDR2: SGHTA, FQGTGA. This CDR3 has 16 amino acids. Losses at the gene ends were 2 bases for V and 8 bases for J; bases not matched to a gene: 10. The CDR3 region is CASSLASGMIGDEQFF. CDR3 nucleotide sequence: TGTGCCAGCAGCTTAGCTAGCGGGATGATAGGCGATGAGCAGTTCTTC.

This chain uses TRBV12-3 or TRBV12-4 with TRBJ1-4; D perhaps matches TRBD1 (5 bases). V was pared by 3 bases and J by 7 bases, with 15 bases between. CDR3 length equals 15 residues. DNA of the CDR3: TGTGCCAGCAGTTTCCTCGGGGGTTTGGGTGAAAAACTGTTTTTT. Amino acid sequence: CASSFLGGLGEKLFF.

A note on this clonotype: With a much larger clone just one base away, this may be a read error. The chain combines TRBV28 with TRBJ2-5; the D is unclear. The CDR3 sequence is 12 residues long. The germline V gene has CDR1 MDHEN and CDR2 SYDVKM. CDR3: CAGSPPQETQYF. The CDR3 bases are TGTGCCGGCAGTCCCCCGCAGGAGACCCAGTACTTC.

The rearrangement joins TRBV29-1 to TRBJ2-7, with unresolved D. V was trimmed by 4 bases and J by 0 bases, leaving 13 bases between them. The CDR3 runs to 14 residues. Per the germline V gene, CDR1 is SQVTM and CDR2 is ANQGSEA. CDR3 DNA sequence: TGCAGCGTTGGGTCTCACGGTAGCTCCTACGAGCAGTACTTC. This gives the protein CSVGSHGSSYEQYF.

V usage is TRBV27 and J usage is TRBJ2-7; 9 nucleotides agree with TRBD1. Germline V gene data show CDR1 as MNHEY and CDR2 as SMNVEV (reference sequence). V shed 6 bases and J 0 bases; nucleotides not matched to a gene: 12. The CDR3 consists of 17 residues. CDR3 nucleotide sequence: TGTGCCAGCAGAGTTTGGGGGACAGGGTTTCTCTCCTACGAGCAGTACTTC. Translation: CASRVWGTGFLSYEQYF.

This chain connects TRBV14 to TRBJ2-7, with TRBD1 identical over 7 bases. The trim removed 3 bases at V and 2 bases at J, leaving 4 bases unmatched. Germline loops: CDR1 SGHDN, CDR2 FVKESK. The CDR3 contains 14 residues. CDR3 bases: TGTGCCAGCAGCCAGGAAGGGACAGCCTACGAGCAGTACTTC. Translation: CASSQEGTAYEQYF. The variable domain in full, with the rest retrieved from reference TRBV14 and TRBJ2-7, is EAGVTQFPSHSVIEKGQTVTLRCDPISGHDNLYWYRRVMGKEIKFLLHFVKESKQDESGMPNNRFLAERTGGTYSTLKVQPAELEDSGVYFCASSQEGTAYEQYFGPGTRLTVT.

CDR3 DNA: TGCAGCGTTGTACCCCAGAACAATGAGCAGTTCTTC. Protein sequence: CSVVPQNNEQFF. This chain uses TRBV29-1 with TRBJ2-1; D uncertain. This CDR3 is 12 amino acids long. The germline V gene has CDR1 SQVTM and CDR2 ANQGSEA. The V gene lost 4 bases and the J gene lost 5 bases, with 9 bases spanning the gap.

This clonotype showed up just a few times. The J gene is TRBJ1-2, the V gene TRBV9, with TRBD1 matching over 7 bases. V lost 4 bases, J lost 5 bases, and 11 bases stayed unmatched. The CDR3 totals 15 residues. Germline CDR1 and CDR2: SGDLS and YYNGEE. The DNA of the CDR3 is TGTGCCAGCAGCACCACGTCGGGACAGAGTTATGGCTACACCTTC. Protein product: CASSTTSGQSYGYTF.